Listed here are 5 T cell receptor beta chains from one sample, sequenced in a study of blood T cell repertoires in COVID-19. The data were produced by immunoSEQ multiplex PCR, yet TCRdb's version contains in-frame clones alone and is incomplete. The sample holds about 68,000 clones, roughly 87% seen once. The specimen sequenced was peripheral blood. Receptors were obtained from a woman in her 50s with COVID-19, enrolled during active disease.

This clone was found a few times. V gene TRBV4-1 combines with J gene TRBJ2-2, with 11 bases fitting TRBD2. There are 17 residues in the CDR3. V dropped 1 base and J dropped 3; count of bases not matched to a gene: 4. Germline CDR1 reads MGHRA; CDR2 reads YSYEKL. DNA for the CDR3: TGCGCCAGCAGCCAAGGGCTAGCGGGAGGACACACCGGGGAGCTGTTTTTT. It codes for CASSQGLAGGHTGELFF.

The rearrangement links TRBV5-6 to TRBJ2-7; no reliable D call. CDR1 SGHDT and CDR2 YYEEEE come from the germline V gene. The CDR3 is made up of 13 amino acids. The germline V and J ends were trimmed by 4 bases and 9 bases, with 17 bases remaining between them. For the CDR3, the DNA is TGTGCCAGCAGCACCTGGAAGATGGAGCGGCAGTACTTC. Encoded protein: CASSTWKMERQYF.

V and J are TRBV19 and TRBJ2-1, with 7 bases that match TRBD2. The germline CDR1 and CDR2 sequences are LNHDA and SQIVND (reference sequence). The CDR3 runs 15 residues. Trimming removed 1 base from V and 4 bases from J; junction bases left unmatched: 4. Here the CDR3 DNA reads TGTGCCAGTAGTATAGGGAGCGGGACTTACAATGAGCAGTTCTTC. It codes for CASSIGSGTYNEQFF.

V and J are TRBV24-1 and TRBJ2-5, with 7 bases fitting TRBD2. V lost 4 bases to trimming and J lost 7 bases; unmatched junction nucleotides: 8. Germline CDR1 reads KGHDR; CDR2 reads SFDVKD. CDR3 size: 14 residues. The CDR3 coding sequence is TGTGCCACCAGTGACTTGACTAGCCGGGGGACCCAGTACTTC. This sequence encodes CATSDLTSRGTQYF.

The chain joins TRBV7-9 to TRBJ1-4, with D unresolved. Trimming removed 4 bases at V and 1 base at J, with 10 bases between. Germline CDR1 is SEHNR and CDR2 is FQNEAQ (reference sequence). The CDR3 spans 15 residues. This chain's CDR3 is CASSSPAETNEKLFF. The CDR3 DNA reads as TGTGCCAGCAGCTCGCCAGCGGAAACTAATGAAAAACTGTTTTTT. Supplemented by reference TRBV7-9 and TRBJ1-4, the full variable domain reads DTGVSQNPRHKITKRGQNVTFRCDPISEHNRLYWYRQTLGQGPEFLTYFQNEAQLEKSRLLSDRFSAERPKGSFSTLEIQRTEQGDSAMYLCASSSPAETNEKLFFGSGTQLSVL.